The 6 T cell receptor beta chains below were found in one sample sequenced in a study of T cell responses to AZD1222 COVID-19 vaccine. Profiled with immunoSEQ multiplex PCR; TCRdb holds only in-frame clones, not every one. This sample yields around 140,000 clones, of which 90% are seen a single time; 1.5% to 2% belongs to the top ten. The starting material was peripheral blood, obtained 28 days after the second AZD1222 dose. These receptors all come from an adult who received the AZD1222 COVID-19 vaccine.

This clone was recorded a few times. The chain carries TRBV27 and TRBJ1-6; no definite D call. Trimming left V 6 bases short and J 5 bases short, with 11 bases between. This CDR3 contains 14 residues. CDR1 is MNHEY, CDR2 SMNVEV, per germline (reference sequence). CDR3 loop: CASSPTADNSPLHF. For the CDR3, the DNA is TGTGCCAGCAGCCCCACGGCGGATAATTCACCCCTCCACTTT.

As for this clone: The germline gene is not matched at one end of the junction; a read error may be the cause. The rearrangement joins TRBV19 to TRBJ1-2, with 7 positions matching TRBD1. This CDR3 has 13 amino acids. Germline CDR1 LNHDA, CDR2 SQIVND (reference sequence). The chain's CDR3 is CASSIERQGAPLF. The CDR3 DNA sequence: TGTGCCAGTAGTATCGAACGACAGGGCGCTCCCCTCTTC.

V is TRBV9 and J is TRBJ2-1; 12 bases match TRBD1. CDR3 length: 17 amino acids. Trimming cost V 0 bases and J 9 bases; bases outside gene matches: 10. Germline assignment: CDR1 SGDLS and CDR2 YYNGEE. The CDR3 sequence: CASSVGGTGGLSSEQFF. DNA of the CDR3: TGTGCCAGCAGCGTAGGGGGGACAGGGGGCCTCAGCAGTGAGCAGTTCTTC. Full variable domain (outside the CDR3, taken from reference TRBV9 and TRBJ2-1): DSGVTQTPKHLITATGQRVTLRCSPRSGDLSVYWYQQSLDQGLQFLIQYYNGEERAKGNILERFSAQQFPDLHSELNLSSLELGDSALYFCASSVGGTGGLSSEQFFGPGTRLTVL.

The V call is TRBV21-1, the J call TRBJ1-1. TRBV21-1 is tagged as a pseudogene. The CDR3 length is 18 residues. CDR3 in amino acids: CASSKPRRPNYMNTEAFF. CDR3 DNA: TGTGCCAGCAGCAAACCCCGCCGGCCGAATTACATGAACACTGAAGCTTTCTTT.

The rearrangement links TRBV7-3 to TRBJ2-1; D is uncertain. The CDR3 extends over 13 amino acids. Germline CDR1 and CDR2: SGHTA and FQGTGA. The ends were cut back, 1 base at V and 13 bases at J, with 14 bases in the middle. The CDR3 reads CASSLMESANQFF. CDR3 DNA: TGTGCCAGCAGCTTAATGGAGAGCGCTAACCAGTTCTTC.

The chain uses TRBV6-1 and TRBJ1-1, with TRBD1 as a possible D gene (5 bases). V lost 3 bases and J 4 bases, leaving 15 bases between the germline ends. The length of the CDR3 is 15 residues. Germline V lookup: CDR1 MNHNS, CDR2 SASEGT. DNA for the CDR3: TGTGCCAGCAGTGAGGGGGGAATACTGGGCACTGAAGCTTTCTTT. Translating it yields CASSEGGILGTEAFF.